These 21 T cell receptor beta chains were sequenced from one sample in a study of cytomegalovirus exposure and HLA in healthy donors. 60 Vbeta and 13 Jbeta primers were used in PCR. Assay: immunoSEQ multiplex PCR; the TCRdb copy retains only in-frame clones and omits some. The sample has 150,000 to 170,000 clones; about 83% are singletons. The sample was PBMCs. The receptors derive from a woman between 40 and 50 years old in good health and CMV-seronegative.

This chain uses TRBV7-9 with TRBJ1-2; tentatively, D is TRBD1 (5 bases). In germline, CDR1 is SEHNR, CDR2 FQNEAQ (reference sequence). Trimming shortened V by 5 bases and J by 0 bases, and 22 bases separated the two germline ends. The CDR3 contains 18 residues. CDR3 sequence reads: CASSPAVGGGNTNYGYTF. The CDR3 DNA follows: TGTGCCAGCAGCCCTGCAGTGGGCGGGGGGAATACTAACTATGGCTACACCTTC.

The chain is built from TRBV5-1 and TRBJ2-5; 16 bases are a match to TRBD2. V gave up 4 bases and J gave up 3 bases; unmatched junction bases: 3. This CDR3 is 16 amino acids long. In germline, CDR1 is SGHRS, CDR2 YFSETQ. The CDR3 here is CASSEGLAGGKETQYF. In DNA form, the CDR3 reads TGCGCCAGCAGCGAGGGACTAGCGGGGGGGAAAGAGACCCAGTACTTC.

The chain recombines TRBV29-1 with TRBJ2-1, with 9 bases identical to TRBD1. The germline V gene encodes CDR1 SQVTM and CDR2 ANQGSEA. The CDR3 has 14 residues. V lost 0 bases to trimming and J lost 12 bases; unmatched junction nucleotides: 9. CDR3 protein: CSVEEIGQGPWQFF. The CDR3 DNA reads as TGCAGCGTTGAAGAGATCGGACAGGGGCCGTGGCAGTTCTTC.

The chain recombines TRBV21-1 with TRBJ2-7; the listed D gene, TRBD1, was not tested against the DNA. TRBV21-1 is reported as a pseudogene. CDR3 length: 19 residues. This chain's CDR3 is CASSKGERQGVEFRYEQYF. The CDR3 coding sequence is TGTGCCAGCAGCAAAGGGGAGAGACAGGGGGTAGAATTTAGATACGAGCAGTACTTC.

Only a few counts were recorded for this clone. CDR3 loop: CASSQSTSGGTDTQYF. The CDR3 DNA is TGTGCCAGCAGCCAATCCACTAGCGGGGGCACAGATACGCAGTATTTT. The chain is built from TRBV4-2 and TRBJ2-3, with 10 positions matching TRBD2. Germline assignment: CDR1 LGHNA and CDR2 YNFKEQ. The CDR3 extends over 16 amino acids. V was pared by 2 bases and J by 1 base, with 3 bases of the junction left unmatched.

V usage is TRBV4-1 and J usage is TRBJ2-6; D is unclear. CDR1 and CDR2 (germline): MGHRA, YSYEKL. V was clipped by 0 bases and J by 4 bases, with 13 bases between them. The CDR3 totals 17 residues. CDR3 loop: CASSQDLEAAGANVLTF. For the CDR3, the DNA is TGCGCCAGCAGCCAAGATCTCGAGGCGGCCGGGGCCAACGTCCTGACTTTC.

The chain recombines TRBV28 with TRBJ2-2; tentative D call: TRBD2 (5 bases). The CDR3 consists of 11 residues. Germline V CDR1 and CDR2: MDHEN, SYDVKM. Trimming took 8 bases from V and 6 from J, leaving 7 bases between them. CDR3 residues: CASGGPGELFF. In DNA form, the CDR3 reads TGTGCCAGCGGCGGGCCCGGGGAGCTGTTTTTT.

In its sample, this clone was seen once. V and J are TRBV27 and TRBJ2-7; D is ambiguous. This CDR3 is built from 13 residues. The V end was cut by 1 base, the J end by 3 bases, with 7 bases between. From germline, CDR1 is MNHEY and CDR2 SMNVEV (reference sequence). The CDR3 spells CASSLYFGYEQYF. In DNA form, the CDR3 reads TGTGCCAGCAGTTTATATTTCGGCTACGAGCAGTACTTC.

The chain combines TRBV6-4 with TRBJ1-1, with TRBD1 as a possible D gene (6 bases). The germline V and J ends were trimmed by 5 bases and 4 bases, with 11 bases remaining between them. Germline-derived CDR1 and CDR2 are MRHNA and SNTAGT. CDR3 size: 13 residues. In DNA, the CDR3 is TGTGCCAGCAGTTCAACAGGGTCCACTGAAGCTTTCTTT. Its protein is CASSSTGSTEAFF.

The CDR3 loop reads CASSFRGDNGYTF. The CDR3 DNA sequence: TGTGCCAGCAGTTTCAGGGGGGATAATGGCTACACCTTC. The chain uses TRBV27 and TRBJ1-2, with 7 nucleotides matching TRBD1. CDR3 size: 13 residues. CDR1 is MNHEY, CDR2 SMNVEV, per germline (reference sequence). Trimming cost V 3 bases and J 6 bases; bases outside gene matches: 4.

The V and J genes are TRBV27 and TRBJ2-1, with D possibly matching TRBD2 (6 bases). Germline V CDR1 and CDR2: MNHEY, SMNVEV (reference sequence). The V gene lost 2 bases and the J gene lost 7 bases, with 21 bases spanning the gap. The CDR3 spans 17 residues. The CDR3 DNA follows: TGTGCCAGCAGTTTACTATTGGGGCGGGGAGGAGGTAATGAGCAGTTCTTC. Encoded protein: CASSLLLGRGGGNEQFF.

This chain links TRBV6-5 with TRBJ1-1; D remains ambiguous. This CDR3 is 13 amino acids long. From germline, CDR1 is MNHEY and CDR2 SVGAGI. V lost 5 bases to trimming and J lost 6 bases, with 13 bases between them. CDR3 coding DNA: TGTGCCAGCAGTCTCGGAAGCGGTGCTGAAGCTTTCTTT. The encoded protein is CASSLGSGAEAFF.

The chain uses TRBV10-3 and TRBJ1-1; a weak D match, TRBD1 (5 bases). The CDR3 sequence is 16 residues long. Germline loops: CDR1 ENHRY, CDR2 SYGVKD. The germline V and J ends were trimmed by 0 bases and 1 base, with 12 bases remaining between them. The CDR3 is CAISESIGGRNTEAFF. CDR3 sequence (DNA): TGTGCCATCAGTGAGTCGATCGGGGGACGGAACACTGAAGCTTTCTTT.

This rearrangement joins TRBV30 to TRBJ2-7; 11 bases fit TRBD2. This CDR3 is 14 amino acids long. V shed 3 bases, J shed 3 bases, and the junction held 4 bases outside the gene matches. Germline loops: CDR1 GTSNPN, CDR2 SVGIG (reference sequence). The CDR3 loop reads CAWRLAGGNYEQYF. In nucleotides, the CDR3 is TGTGCCTGGAGGTTAGCGGGAGGGAACTACGAGCAGTACTTC.

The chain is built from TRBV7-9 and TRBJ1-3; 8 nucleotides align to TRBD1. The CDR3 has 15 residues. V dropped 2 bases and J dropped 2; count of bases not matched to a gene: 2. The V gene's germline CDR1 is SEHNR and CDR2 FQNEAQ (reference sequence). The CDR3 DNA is TGTGCCAGCAGCTTACAGACAGGGGCTGGAAACACCATATATTTT. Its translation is CASSLQTGAGNTIYF. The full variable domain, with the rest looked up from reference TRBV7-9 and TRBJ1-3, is DTGVSQNPRHKITKRGQNVTFRCDPISEHNRLYWYRQTLGQGPEFLTYFQNEAQLEKSRLLSDRFSAERPKGSFSTLEIQRTEQGDSAMYLCASSLQTGAGNTIYFGEGSWLTVV.

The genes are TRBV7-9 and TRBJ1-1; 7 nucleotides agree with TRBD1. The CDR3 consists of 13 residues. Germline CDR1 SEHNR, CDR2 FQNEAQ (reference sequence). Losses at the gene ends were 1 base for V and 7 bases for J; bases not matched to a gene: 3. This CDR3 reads CASSLGRQGEAFF. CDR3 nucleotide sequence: TGTGCCAGCAGCTTAGGGCGACAGGGTGAAGCTTTCTTT.

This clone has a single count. This CDR3 reads CASSQRQGTNEKLFF. The CDR3, as DNA: TGTGCCAGCAGCCAAAGACAGGGAACTAATGAAAAACTGTTTTTT. The genes are TRBV7-2 and TRBJ1-4; 7 nucleotides line up with TRBD1. CDR3 length: 15 residues. The germline V gene encodes CDR1 SGHTA and CDR2 FQGNSA. Germline trimming cut 5 bases from V and 1 base from J; bases unmatched to any gene: 4. Looking up the rest from reference TRBV7-2 and TRBJ1-4 gives the full variable domain: GAGVSQSPSNKVTEKGKDVELRCDPISGHTALYWYRQSLGQGLEFLIYFQGNSAPDKSGLPSDRFSAERTGGSVSTLTIQRTQQEDSAVYLCASSQRQGTNEKLFFGSGTQLSVL.

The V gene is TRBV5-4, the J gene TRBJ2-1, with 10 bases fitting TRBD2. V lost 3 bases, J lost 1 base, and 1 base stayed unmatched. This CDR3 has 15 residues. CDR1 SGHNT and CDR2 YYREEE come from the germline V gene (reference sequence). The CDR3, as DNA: TGTGCCAGCAGCTCTAGCGGGAGTTCCTACAATGAGCAGTTCTTC. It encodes CASSSSGSSYNEQFF.

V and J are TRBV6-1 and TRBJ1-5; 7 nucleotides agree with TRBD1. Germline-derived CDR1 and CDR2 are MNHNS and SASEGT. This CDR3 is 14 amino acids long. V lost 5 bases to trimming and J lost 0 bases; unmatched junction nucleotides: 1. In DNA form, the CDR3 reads TGTGCCAGCAGTTGGGACAGTAGCAATCAGCCCCAGCATTTT. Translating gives CASSWDSSNQPQHF.

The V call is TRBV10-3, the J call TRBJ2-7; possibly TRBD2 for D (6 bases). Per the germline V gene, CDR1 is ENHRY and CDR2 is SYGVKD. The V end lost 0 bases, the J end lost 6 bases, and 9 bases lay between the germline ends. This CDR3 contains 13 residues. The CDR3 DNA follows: TGTGCCATCAGTGAGTCGGGGGGAAGCGAGCAGTACTTC. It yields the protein CAISESGGSEQYF.

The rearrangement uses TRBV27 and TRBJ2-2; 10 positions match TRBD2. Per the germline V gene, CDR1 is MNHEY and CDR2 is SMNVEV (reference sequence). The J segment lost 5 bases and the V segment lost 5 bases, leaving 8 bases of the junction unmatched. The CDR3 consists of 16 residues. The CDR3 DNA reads TGTGCCAGCAGTCCCCGGACTAGCGGAGCAACCGGGGAGCTGTTTTTT. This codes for CASSPRTSGATGELFF.